A single sample gave rise to the 31 T cell receptor beta chains below, sequenced in a study of identifying expanded T cells in peripheral blood. Generated by immunoSEQ multiplex PCR, the TCRdb table keeps only in-frame clones and is missing some. Among about 83,000 clones, approximately 91% were seen once, and the ten largest hold about 3%. The source material was blood. These receptor sequences come from a person between 18 and 75 years old in good health.

Within the sample, this clone is medium-sized. The chain carries TRBV28 and TRBJ1-5; D remains unclear. Looked up from germline, CDR1 is MDHEN and CDR2 is SYDVKM. The CDR3 runs 15 residues. V dropped 7 bases and J dropped 4 bases, with 17 bases sitting between them. This CDR3 is CASTLDRNSNQPQHF. CDR3 bases: TGTGCCAGCACGCTAGACCGAAATAGTAATCAGCCCCAGCATTTT.

The chain couples TRBV9 to TRBJ1-3, with 7 bases matching TRBD1. The CDR3 has 15 amino acids. The germline V gene encodes CDR1 SGDLS and CDR2 YYNGEE. Losses at the gene ends were 5 bases for V and 1 base for J; bases not matched to a gene: 6. The CDR3 region has the DNA TGTGCCAGCAGAGAGGGGGACAGTTCTGGAAACACCATATATTTT. This encodes CASREGDSSGNTIYF.

The chain joins TRBV6-6 to TRBJ2-5, with D perhaps matching TRBD1 (6 bases). CDR1 is MNHNY, CDR2 SVGAGI, per germline (reference sequence). The germline V and J ends were trimmed by 10 bases and 7 bases, with 13 bases remaining between them. This CDR3 has 11 residues. As DNA, the CDR3 is TGTGCCACCTCAGGGGTGGGGACCCAGTACTTC. Translating it yields CATSGVGTQYF.

There are a few counts of this clone. The rearrangement joins TRBV5-5 to TRBJ2-1, with D tentatively TRBD1 or TRBD2 (5 bases each). This CDR3 has 16 residues. Germline V lookup: CDR1 SGHKS, CDR2 YYEKEE (reference sequence). The V end lost 3 bases, the J end lost 4 bases, and 17 bases lay between the germline ends. The CDR3 DNA is TGTGCCAGCAGCTCACCCGGGACCGGAAGATACAATGAGCAGTTCTTC. Translated, it gives CASSSPGTGRYNEQFF. The full variable domain, with the rest looked up from reference TRBV5-5 and TRBJ2-1, is DAGVTQSPTHLIKTRGQQVTLRCSPISGHKSVSWYQQVLGQGPQFIFQYYEKEERGRGNFPDRFSARQFPNYSSELNVNALLLGDSALYLCASSSPGTGRYNEQFFGPGTRLTVL.

The chain combines TRBV5-8 with TRBJ2-7, with D uncertain. Germline V gene lookup returns CDR1 SGHTS and CDR2 YDEGEE. There are 14 residues in the CDR3. V was shortened by 0 bases and J by 2 bases, with 9 bases between the two germline ends. In DNA, the CDR3 is TGTGCCAGCAGCTTGGGGGCCTCAACCTACGAGCAGTACTTC. As protein: CASSLGASTYEQYF.

This chain links TRBV5-4 with TRBJ2-5; D is possibly TRBD1 or TRBD2 (5 bases each). Germline V gene sequence: CDR1 SGHNT, CDR2 YYREEE (reference sequence). V gave up 5 bases and J gave up 5 bases, with 13 bases separating them. The CDR3 spans 13 residues. As DNA, the CDR3 is TGTGCCAGCAGTTCAGGGAGCCGGGAGACCCAGTACTTC. Amino acids: CASSSGSRETQYF.

V usage is TRBV12-5 and J usage is TRBJ1-5; 8 bases line up with TRBD1. The germline CDR1 and CDR2 sequences are LGHNT and FRNRAP. The CDR3 is made up of 15 amino acids. The V and J ends lost 4 bases and 6 bases, in that order; junction bases with no gene match: 8. The CDR3 nucleotides are TGTGCTAGTGGTTGGGGCAGGGGGCAGGGTCAGCCCCAGCATTTT. Protein product: CASGWGRGQGQPQHF.

The chain combines TRBV6-5 with TRBJ2-3; 7 bases fit TRBD2. Germline V CDR1 and CDR2: MNHEY, SVGAGI. This CDR3 spans 15 amino acids. J gave up 0 bases and V 5 bases, and 5 bases lay outside the gene matches. The CDR3 DNA reads as TGTGCCAGCAGTCCTAGCGGAACTAGCACAGATACGCAGTATTTT. This translates into CASSPSGTSTDTQYF.

The gene calls are TRBV4-3 and TRBJ1-4; TRBD1 is a possible D gene (6 bases). V was trimmed by 4 bases and J by 0 bases, leaving 18 bases between them. There are 18 residues in the CDR3. Looked up from germline, CDR1 is LGHNA and CDR2 is YSLEER. CDR3 in amino acids: CASSRQRQGSATNEKLFF. Here the CDR3 DNA reads TGCGCCAGCAGCCGACAACGTCAGGGGAGTGCAACTAATGAAAAACTGTTTTTT.

V is TRBV6-1 and J is TRBJ1-5; D is possibly TRBD1 (5 bases). Germline loops: CDR1 MNHNS, CDR2 SASEGT. This CDR3 is 13 amino acids long. V lost 7 bases to trimming and J lost 1 base, with 8 bases between them. CDR3 sequence (DNA): TGTGCCAGCATGTGGGACAGCAATCAGCCCCAGCATTTT. It specifies CASMWDSNQPQHF.

This chain links TRBV2 with TRBJ2-1; 7 nucleotides agree with TRBD1. CDR1 SNHLY and CDR2 FYNNEI come from the germline V gene. The CDR3 is made up of 15 amino acids. Trimming took 1 base from V and 7 from J; bases not matched to a gene: 7. CDR3 region: CASSEGQTGWNEQFF. As DNA, the CDR3 is TGTGCCAGCAGTGAAGGTCAGACAGGGTGGAATGAGCAGTTCTTC.

This clone was detected once. The chain has TRBV18 and TRBJ2-2, with 9 bases aligning to TRBD1. The CDR3 has 15 residues. Looked up from germline, CDR1 is KGHSH and CDR2 is LQKENI. The trim removed 3 bases at V and 8 bases at J, leaving 7 bases unmatched. The CDR3 spells CASSPGQGLRGELFF. For the CDR3, the DNA is TGTGCCAGCTCACCGGGACAGGGACTTCGAGGGGAGCTGTTTTTT.

This sequence joins TRBV18 and TRBJ2-7; D gene ambiguous. The CDR3 has 13 amino acids. Germline-derived CDR1 and CDR2 are KGHSH and LQKENI. V was cut by 2 bases and J by 0 bases, with 5 bases left in between. CDR3: CASSPYDSYEQYF. CDR3 DNA sequence: TGTGCCAGCTCACCATACGACTCCTACGAGCAGTACTTC. Variable domain in full (rest from reference TRBV18 and TRBJ2-7): NAGVMQNPRHLVRRRGQEARLRCSPMKGHSHVYWYRQLPEEGLKFMVYLQKENIIDESGMPKERFSAEFPKEGPSILRIQQVVRGDSAAYFCASSPYDSYEQYFGPGTRLTVT.

This clone was counted once. This chain joins TRBV19 and TRBJ1-2, with 8 nucleotides matching TRBD1. Germline-derived CDR1 and CDR2 are LNHDA and SQIVND (reference sequence). The CDR3 length is 14 residues. The trim removed 3 bases at V and 2 bases at J, leaving 2 bases unmatched. Written as DNA, the CDR3 is TGTGCCAGTAGTATGGGACAGGCGAACTATGGCTACACCTTC. Encoded protein: CASSMGQANYGYTF.

V gene TRBV30 combines with J gene TRBJ1-2; D unclear. The CDR3 has 13 amino acids. Germline CDR1 reads GTSNPN; CDR2 reads SVGIG (reference sequence). Trimming removed 3 bases at V and 6 bases at J, with 14 bases between. The CDR3 spells CAWSPLRGDGYTF. CDR3 DNA: TGTGCCTGGAGCCCACTCCGGGGTGATGGCTACACCTTC.

This chain joins TRBV29-1 and TRBJ1-1, with 10 bases identical to TRBD1. With 3 bases clipped from V and 5 bases from J, the junction kept 3 bases outside the gene matches. The germline gives CDR1 SQVTM, CDR2 ANQGSEA. CDR3 length: 13 residues. CDR3 amino acids: CSVETGGATEAFF. The CDR3 region has the DNA TGCAGCGTTGAGACAGGGGGCGCGACTGAAGCTTTCTTT.

V is TRBV7-2 and J is TRBJ2-5; D remains ambiguous. Germline CDR1 SGHTA, CDR2 FQGNSA. The length of the CDR3 is 12 residues. Trimming took 5 bases from V and 4 from J, leaving 8 bases between them. The CDR3 DNA follows: TGTGCCAGCAGCCGCGATAGAGAGACCCAGTACTTC. Translation: CASSRDRETQYF.

V and J are TRBV4-1 and TRBJ1-5; TRBD1 aligns across 7 bases. CDR1 and CDR2 from the germline V gene are MGHRA and YSYEKL. The CDR3 has 14 amino acids. The V and J ends lost 6 bases and 2 bases, in that order; junction bases with no gene match: 4. CDR3 amino acids: CASRHTGGNQPQHF. For the CDR3, the DNA is TGCGCCAGCAGGCACACAGGGGGCAATCAGCCCCAGCATTTT.

The chain couples TRBV30 to TRBJ2-5; 9 bases map to TRBD2. Germline CDR1 is GTSNPN and CDR2 is SVGIG (reference sequence). With 7 bases clipped from V and 2 bases from J, the junction kept 11 bases outside the gene matches. The CDR3 contains 15 residues. The CDR3 sequence: CALRRAGGYQETQYF. CDR3 bases: TGTGCCTTACGGAGAGCGGGGGGATATCAAGAGACCCAGTACTTC.

The CDR3 protein is CASSLTQGVREKLFF. The CDR3 bases are TGTGCCAGCAGCTTGACGCAGGGGGTTCGGGAAAAACTGTTTTTT. This chain links TRBV5-6 with TRBJ1-4; 7 bases are a match to TRBD1. The CDR3 contains 15 residues. Germline-derived CDR1 and CDR2 are SGHDT and YYEEEE. V lost 1 base to trimming and J lost 8 bases; unmatched junction nucleotides: 8. The full variable domain, its missing parts supplied by reference TRBV5-6 and TRBJ1-4, is DAGVTQSPTHLIKTRGQQVTLRCSPKSGHDTVSWYQQALGQGPQFIFQYYEEEERQRGNFPDRFSGHQFPNYSSELNVNALLLGDSALYLCASSLTQGVREKLFFGSGTQLSVL.

The chain combines TRBV28 with TRBJ2-5; tentatively, D is TRBD2 (5 bases). V was pared by 4 bases and J by 4 bases, with 13 bases between. CDR3 length: 14 amino acids. Germline V gene data show CDR1 as MDHEN and CDR2 as SYDVKM. CDR3 sequence: CASSSPRVGETQYF. The CDR3 DNA is TGTGCCAGCAGTTCCCCGAGGGTAGGAGAGACCCAGTACTTC.

V gene TRBV4-1 combines with J gene TRBJ2-2; D gene uncertain. The CDR3 is 15 amino acids. CDR1 and CDR2 from the germline V gene are MGHRA and YSYEKL. The V end lost 4 bases, the J end lost 2 bases, and 11 bases lay between the germline ends. The CDR3 here is CASSPLGRNTGELFF. The CDR3 DNA reads TGCGCCAGCAGCCCATTGGGCAGAAACACCGGGGAGCTGTTTTTT.

V usage is TRBV25-1 and J usage is TRBJ1-1; TRBD1 might be the D (5 bases). V was trimmed by 3 bases and J by 1 base, leaving 15 bases between them. In germline, CDR1 is MGHDK, CDR2 SYGVNS. The CDR3 extends over 16 amino acids. CDR3 residues: CASSDPGRGRNTEAFF. The CDR3 DNA follows: TGTGCCAGCAGTGACCCTGGACGGGGCAGGAACACTGAAGCTTTCTTT.

The CDR3 bases are TGTGCCAGCGCGGGGAACTACGAGCAGTACTTC. Amino acid sequence: CASAGNYEQYF. This rearrangement joins TRBV7-2 to TRBJ2-7; D is perhaps TRBD2 (6 bases). This CDR3 spans 11 amino acids. Per the germline V gene, CDR1 is SGHTA and CDR2 is FQGNSA. The V and J ends lost 8 bases and 3 bases respectively, with 8 bases between them.

CDR3 sequence (DNA): TGTGCCAGCAGTGCCCAGCGGGAGGGACTGGGGTACCAAGAGACCCAGTACTTC. Protein sequence: CASSAQREGLGYQETQYF. The V gene is TRBV6-1, the J gene TRBJ2-5; 10 bases fit TRBD2. J was trimmed by 0 bases and V by 4 bases; bases with no gene match: 11. Germline CDR1 MNHNS, CDR2 SASEGT. The CDR3 length is 18 residues.

V and J are TRBV28 and TRBJ2-7, with 7 positions matching TRBD1. V lost 7 bases, J lost 6 bases, and 12 bases stayed unmatched. Germline CDR1 is MDHEN and CDR2 is SYDVKM. The CDR3 runs 14 residues. The CDR3 nucleotides are TGTGCCAGCAATACTGACAGGGACGTTACCGAGCAGTACTTC. Its protein is CASNTDRDVTEQYF.

The gene calls are TRBV5-1 and TRBJ1-3; possible D gene TRBD1, 6 bases. Germline V CDR1 and CDR2: SGHRS, YFSETQ. The CDR3 spans 17 residues. Trimming took 0 bases from V and 5 from J, leaving 18 bases between them. The CDR3 spells CASSLGFRTEARNTIYF. The CDR3 DNA follows: TGCGCCAGCAGCTTGGGTTTCCGGACAGAGGCGAGAAACACCATATATTTT.

The gene calls are TRBV5-1 and TRBJ2-7; 7 nucleotides align to TRBD1. Germline V CDR1 and CDR2: SGHRS, YFSETQ. With V trimmed by 0 bases and J by 0 bases, 6 bases remained unmatched. This CDR3 has 16 amino acids. The CDR3 is CASSLGLGQTSYEQYF. The CDR3 nucleotides read TGCGCCAGCAGCTTGGGCTTGGGACAGACCTCCTACGAGCAGTACTTC.

This sequence joins TRBV7-9 and TRBJ2-5; perhaps TRBD1 as D (6 bases). The V and J ends lost 5 bases and 3 bases respectively, with 16 bases between them. The CDR3 runs 15 residues. Germline V CDR1 and CDR2: SEHNR, FQNEAQ (reference sequence). CDR3 nucleotide sequence: TGTGCCAGCAGCCTATGGGGGACAAGAGAAGAGACCCAGTACTTC. Residues: CASSLWGTREETQYF.

V and J are TRBV6-5 and TRBJ2-1; a weak D match, TRBD1 (6 bases). With 0 bases removed from V and 2 bases from J, the gap between germline ends came to 8 bases. CDR3 length: 15 amino acids. CDR1 MNHEY and CDR2 SVGAGI come from the germline V gene. Written as DNA, the CDR3 is TGTGCCAGCAGTTACTCGGGGGACACCTACAATGAGCAGTTCTTC. Its protein product is CASSYSGDTYNEQFF.

This chain joins TRBV9 and TRBJ2-3, with 7 nucleotides matching TRBD2. The CDR3 totals 15 residues. Germline loops: CDR1 SGDLS, CDR2 YYNGEE. J lost 1 base, V lost 7 bases, and 9 bases had no gene match. CDR3 sequence: CASYPISGGTDTQYF. CDR3 sequence (DNA): TGTGCCAGCTATCCGATAAGCGGGGGCACAGATACGCAGTATTTT.